The 21 T cell receptor beta chains listed next were all sequenced from one sample in a study of early T cells in non-severe SARS-CoV-2 infection. TCRdb reprocessed the 5' RACE reads with MiXCR, giving one entry per CDR3 protein. The sample has fewer than 55,000 distinct CDR3 sequences; about 6% are singletons. The sample here was whole blood, taken at baseline. These receptors were taken from an adult who was a healthcare worker with PCR-confirmed SARS-CoV-2 infection or an uninfected control (not recorded which).

There are many counts of this clonotype. This chain links TRBV4-3 with TRBJ1-5, with a possible D match to TRBD1 (5 bases). The germline gives CDR1 LGHNA, CDR2 YSLEER. V dropped 4 bases and J dropped 4 bases, with 8 bases sitting between them. The CDR3 has 13 residues. The DNA of the CDR3 is TGCGCCAGCAGCCTACGACAGAATCAGCCCCAGCATTTT. Its translation is CASSLRQNQPQHF.

The rearrangement joins TRBV14 to TRBJ2-1; 7 bases are shared with TRBD2. The CDR3 is 17 amino acids. Germline CDR1 is SGHDN and CDR2 is FVKESK. With 1 base clipped from V and 7 bases from J, the junction kept 13 bases outside the gene matches. CDR3 amino acids: CASSQVGAGARKNEQFF. CDR3 sequence (DNA): TGTGCCAGCAGCCAAGTAGGGGCGGGAGCTAGAAAAAATGAGCAGTTCTTC.

The chain links TRBV29-1 to TRBJ2-5; 9 bases match TRBD1. In germline, CDR1 is SQVTM, CDR2 ANQGSEA. The CDR3 totals 12 residues. The J segment lost 4 bases and the V segment lost 6 bases, leaving 3 bases of the junction unmatched. The CDR3 region has the DNA TGCAGCGTCAAGACAGGGGGAGAGACCCAGTACTTC. Amino acids: CSVKTGGETQYF.

The V and J genes are TRBV5-6 and TRBJ2-3; D gene unclear. V gave up 5 bases and J gave up 5 bases, with 12 bases separating them. This CDR3 comprises 13 residues. Looked up from germline, CDR1 is SGHDT and CDR2 is YYEEEE. The CDR3 loop is CASSDQSRDTQYF. CDR3 DNA sequence: TGTGCCAGCAGTGACCAATCCCGAGATACGCAGTATTTT.

This clonotype was recorded at least ten times. The chain is built from TRBV20-1 and TRBJ1-2, with a tentative D call TRBD1 (6 bases). V lost 5 bases, J lost 8 bases, and 24 bases lay in between. Germline CDR1 and CDR2: DFQATT and SNEGSKA (reference sequence). This CDR3 spans 15 amino acids. CDR3 sequence (DNA): TGCAGTGCTGCAGCCCCCGCGACAGGCTCGGAGGGCTACACCTTC. Translating it yields CSAAAPATGSEGYTF.

In DNA, the CDR3 is TGTGCCAGCAGCTTACTTCCTTTTGGCGAGCAGTACTTC. This gives the protein CASSLLPFGEQYF. The chain recombines TRBV7-2 with TRBJ2-7; D not certain. This CDR3 is 13 amino acids long. The germline V gene has CDR1 SGHTA and CDR2 FQGNSA. V was shortened by 2 bases and J by 6 bases, with 11 bases between the two germline ends.

The rearrangement joins TRBV29-1 to TRBJ2-7; a weak D match, TRBD2 (5 bases). From germline, CDR1 is SQVTM and CDR2 ANQGSEA. V was pared by 1 base and J by 4 bases, with 17 bases between. This CDR3 has 15 amino acids. The CDR3 nucleotides are TGCAGCGTTGAAGGCCGGACGGGGAAAGGTTACGAGCAGTACTTC. Residues: CSVEGRTGKGYEQYF.

This clonotype was detected a few times. This chain connects TRBV11-2 to TRBJ1-1; D possibly corresponds to TRBD1 (5 bases). The CDR3 is 15 residues long. Trimming stripped 2 bases from V and 7 bases from J, with 17 bases between. Per germline, CDR1 SGHAT and CDR2 FQNNGV. The CDR3 sequence: CASSLRQPLAGEAFF. The CDR3, as DNA: TGTGCCAGCAGCTTAAGACAGCCCCTAGCCGGTGAAGCTTTCTTT.

This clonotype was counted a few times. The chain uses TRBV20-1 and TRBJ2-3, with D possibly being TRBD1 or TRBD2 (5 bases each). Trimming cost V 6 bases and J 4 bases, with 11 bases left between them. Germline CDR1 is DFQATT and CDR2 is SNEGSKA (reference sequence). This CDR3 region has 12 residues. The CDR3 is CSAPWDPDTQYF. The CDR3 DNA reads as TGCAGTGCCCCGTGGGACCCAGATACGCAGTATTTT.

This sequence joins TRBV4-2 and TRBJ2-7, with 9 bases fitting TRBD2. The CDR3 runs to 15 residues. Germline trimming cut 1 base from V and 7 bases from J; bases unmatched to any gene: 8. Germline V gene sequence: CDR1 LGHNA, CDR2 YNFKEQ. The CDR3 region is CASSQAPGLASEQYF. CDR3 nucleotides: TGTGCCAGCAGCCAAGCTCCCGGACTAGCGTCGGAGCAGTACTTC.

In this sample, this clonotype turned up many times. This chain joins TRBV2 and TRBJ2-2; a possible D gene is TRBD2 (6 bases). The CDR3 covers 15 residues. Germline loops: CDR1 SNHLY, CDR2 FYNNEI. V lost 6 bases and J lost 4, with 15 bases in between. CDR3 protein: CASRGSRGLTGELFF. CDR3 sequence (DNA): TGTGCCAGCAGGGGCAGCCGGGGACTCACCGGGGAGCTGTTTTTT.

The chain uses TRBV28 and TRBJ2-1, with D possibly being TRBD2 (6 bases). The CDR3 runs to 13 residues. CDR1 and CDR2 from the germline V gene are MDHEN and SYDVKM. V was trimmed by 10 bases and J by 8 bases, leaving 18 bases between them. CDR3 region: CATTGPRDYEQFF. CDR3 DNA sequence: TGTGCCACCACCGGGCCGAGGGACTATGAGCAGTTCTTC.

The chain carries TRBV6-1 and TRBJ2-1; 7 bases are a match to TRBD1. CDR3 length: 12 residues. Losses at the gene ends were 7 bases for V and 7 bases for J; bases not matched to a gene: 4. Germline lookup yields CDR1 MNHNS and CDR2 SASEGT. This CDR3 reads CASTTGLNEQFF. The CDR3 nucleotides are TGTGCCAGCACGACAGGGTTGAATGAGCAGTTCTTC.

There are a few counts of this clonotype. J is TRBJ2-5 and V is TRBV29-1; 9 bases agree with TRBD2. This CDR3 region has 14 residues. CDR1 SQVTM and CDR2 ANQGSEA come from the germline V gene. The ends lost 7 bases at V and 3 bases at J; junction bases unmatched: 9. The CDR3 bases are TGCAGCGCCCGACGTTTAGCGGGGGAAGAGACCCAGTACTTC. Translated: CSARRLAGEETQYF. The entire variable domain, with the rest obtained from reference TRBV29-1 and TRBJ2-5, is as follows: SAVISQKPSRDICQRGTSLTIQCQVDSQVTMMFWYRQQPGQSLTLIATANQGSEATYESGFVIDKFPISRPNLTFSTLTVSNMSPEDSSIYLCSARRLAGEETQYFGPGTRLLVL.

Note on this clonotype: A much larger clone lies a single base off, so this may be a read error. The V call is TRBV7-2, the J call TRBJ2-7; TRBD1 matches 7 bases. The CDR3 runs to 12 residues. V lost 5 bases to trimming and J lost 5 bases; unmatched junction nucleotides: 3. Germline V gene lookup returns CDR1 SGHTA and CDR2 FQGNSA. CDR3 region: CASSMTGHEQYF. CDR3 coding DNA: TGTGCCAGCAGCATGACAGGGCACGAGCAGTACTTC.

This clonotype was observed a handful of times. The chain has TRBV19 and TRBJ2-3, with D possibly called TRBD1 or TRBD2 (5 bases each). Germline V gives CDR1 LNHDA, CDR2 SQIVND (reference sequence). V lost 3 bases, J lost 2 bases, and 18 bases lay in between. This CDR3 has 17 residues. The CDR3 loop is CASSILPGRYSTDTQYF. CDR3 DNA: TGTGCCAGTAGTATTCTCCCGGGACGGTACTCCACAGATACGCAGTATTTT.

This clonotype was detected many times. V usage is TRBV19 and J usage is TRBJ2-1; 12 bases fit TRBD2. The CDR3 totals 15 residues. After removal of 6 bases from V and 7 bases from J, the junction contained 7 bases not matched to a gene. Germline V gene data show CDR1 as LNHDA and CDR2 as SQIVND (reference sequence). The CDR3 sequence is CASRSSGGATNEQFF. As DNA, the CDR3 is TGTGCCAGTAGGTCTAGCGGGGGGGCGACAAATGAGCAGTTCTTC.

In its sample, this clonotype was seen many times. The chain links TRBV5-1 to TRBJ1-1, with D possibly being TRBD1 (6 bases). The CDR3 totals 15 residues. The V gene lost 0 bases and the J gene lost 1 base, with 10 bases spanning the gap. Germline-derived CDR1 and CDR2 are SGHRS and YFSETQ. Here the CDR3 reads CASSLAGTKNTEAFF. CDR3 nucleotides: TGCGCCAGCAGCTTGGCCGGGACAAAGAACACTGAAGCTTTCTTT.

This clonotype was observed many times. The chain joins TRBV7-9 to TRBJ2-5, with 7 bases aligning to TRBD2. Germline CDR1 SEHNR, CDR2 FQNEAQ (reference sequence). V lost 4 bases, J lost 0 bases, and 2 bases stayed unmatched. The CDR3 totals 14 residues. CDR3 DNA sequence: TGTGCCAGCAGCTCCGGGACTAACCAAGAGACCCAGTACTTC. This gives the protein CASSSGTNQETQYF.

The gene calls are TRBV6-6 and TRBJ2-5; a possible D gene is TRBD2 (6 bases). Per germline, CDR1 MNHNY and CDR2 SVGAGI (reference sequence). The CDR3 is made up of 13 amino acids. V was shortened by 6 bases and J by 5 bases, with 13 bases between the two germline ends. CDR3 protein: CASSPTSRETQYF. In DNA form, the CDR3 reads TGTGCCAGCAGCCCGACTAGTCGGGAGACCCAGTACTTC.

Many counts were recorded for this clonotype. The chain has TRBV12-3 or TRBV12-4 and TRBJ1-5; weak D call: TRBD1 (5 bases). This CDR3 has 13 residues. V lost 7 bases, J lost 6 bases, and 13 bases lay in between. The CDR3 coding sequence is TGTGCCAGCAACGCACAGGTCAGTCAGCCCCAGCATTTT. Protein: CASNAQVSQPQHF.